Reported below is one T cell receptor beta chain. This clone was counted between two and nine times. No cognate antigen has been identified for it. Per-base qualities were not stored, and no clone one base away is much larger. Clipping removes 11 bases from V and 5 bases from J, with 7 as the unmatched junction base count. The germline V gene specifies SNHLY as CDR1 and FYNNEI as CDR2. CDR3 length: 13 amino acids, cysteine to phenylalanine. Of all the DNA, just the CDR3 is kept, 39 bases in frame from base 1. This entry is derived from a study of blood T cell repertoires in COVID-19 (dated by TCRdb to 2020 to 2021). Background for the entire study: Samples covering the acute and convalescent phases of COVID-19 were provided by collaborators in the United States, Italy and Spain. The prospective study material was composed of cDNA or gDNA derived from T cells, B-cell-depleted T cells, or PBMCs. Deeply sampled blood TCRbeta repertoires from subjects exposed to, actively infected with, or recovered from COVID-19 were included in the dataset. The repertoires were made available in a free public database intended to serve as a resource for research on the immune response to SARS-CoV-2. The samples were drawn from two sources: the first 160 participants of the ongoing ImmuneRACE study, and 1,000 to 1,500 subjects contributed by 6 global collaborators. The sample metadata nearly always contained a de-identified subject ID, COVID-19 status, age in years and sex. HLA class I and class II types, where available, came from metadata supplied by the sample provider rather than from assay-based typing.

Study-level results and caveats: The amount of clinical and demographic metadata varied by source and participant and was provided uncurated.

Whole blood was collected in K2EDTA tubes by collaborating institutions according to the institutions' own protocols. For TCRbeta analysis, collaborators shipped samples as frozen whole blood, isolated PBMCs, or DNA extracted from either of those sample types. TCRbeta CDR3 regions were amplified from genomic DNA by means of the immunoSEQ Assay, a bias-controlled multiplex PCR. Per the original workflow: Nucleated cell counts per sample were estimated from amplification of reference gene primers within the assay. Sequence reads were collapsed and filtered to measure the absolute abundance of every unique TCRbeta CDR3 rearrangement. For each sample, productive Simpson clonality was calculated as the square root of Simpson's diversity index across productive rearrangements. Entries here come from immuneACCESS through TCRdb and include only in-frame sequences with V and J called. Some clones fail to appear in such tables; in the studies checked, an unresolved V gene covers under half of the shortfall, and the cause of the remainder is unknown. That table is the source of V, J and clone size, and D and trimming were worked out from the DNA. The sample profile shows over 300,000 clones; 86% of them were found once. The leading ten clones occupy about 1.7% of the sample.

The chain uses TRBV2 and TRBJ1-5; a stretch of 9 junction bases matches TRBD1. This TCR came from a woman aged 45-65 years with acute or convalescent COVID-19. Sequenced input: peripheral blood. At the DNA level, the sequence is TGTGCCTCAAAGGACAGGGGCGATCAGCCCCAGCATTTT. Translated, this gives CASKDRGDQPQHF.